What follows describes a single T cell receptor (beta chain). This entry belongs to a study of ipilimumab plus nivolumab after autologous stem cell transplantation. Study-wide context: Myeloma patients were high-risk transplant-naive or relapsed within 3 years of first autologous transplant.

The V gene lost 5 bases and the J gene lost 4 bases, with 17 bases spanning the gap. CDR1 LGHNT and CDR2 FRNRAP come from the germline V gene. The CDR3 has 15 amino acids. The repertoire was sequenced with immunoSEQ multiplex PCR; TCRdb's copy has only in-frame clones and lacks some. The sample carries around 45,000 clones, over 75% recorded once. The sample here was PBMCs, taken in a trial of ipilimumab plus nivolumab as post-transplant consolidation. The receptor's source is a male donor with multiple myeloma. The rearrangement links TRBV12-5 to TRBJ1-1; D is ambiguous. CDR3 DNA: TGTGCTAGTGGTCCCGGGCTTCCCTCCCTCACTGAAGCTTTCTTT. It translates to CASGPGLPSLTEAFF.